The source of this TCR beta chain is a study of T cell responses to AZD1222 COVID-19 vaccine. Study outcomes and limitations: An increase in Spike-specific TCR breadth and depth was observed after two AZD1222 doses. Researchers report vaccine-associated CD4 TCRs spanning spike, with dominance at 160-218 and 743-854. Only after the peak T cell response were repertoires sampled.

The CDR3 totals 12 residues. V dropped 5 bases and J dropped 7 bases, with 12 bases sitting between them. This clone has just one count. Its specificity is not known. Measured with immunoSEQ multiplex PCR; TCRdb has only the in-frame clones, and not every one. The sample includes 150,000 to 200,000 clones, about 91% of them seen just once. The sequences come from peripheral blood, collected 28 days after the second AZD1222 dose. V usage is TRBV12-3 or TRBV12-4 and J usage is TRBJ2-7; D assignment may be TRBD1 or TRBD2 (5 bases each). This receptor was obtained from an adult who received the AZD1222 COVID-19 vaccine. The CDR3 region is CASSGDPWEQYF. For the CDR3, the DNA is TGTGCCAGCAGTGGGGACCCCTGGGAGCAGTACTTC.